This TCR beta chain comes out of a study of blood T cell repertoires in COVID-19. The ends were cut back, 3 bases at V and 10 bases at J, with 22 bases in the middle. The CDR3 has 14 amino acids. Germline values: CDR1 GTSNPN, CDR2 SVGIG (reference sequence). This table comes from immunoSEQ multiplex PCR, and its TCRdb copy is limited to in-frame clones, with some not included. The sample holds 80,000 or so clones; approximately 78% are singletons and the top ten take 15% to 20%. Sequenced sample: peripheral blood. This chain uses TRBV30 with TRBJ2-7; TRBD2 might be the D (5 bases). The TCR sequence derives from a woman aged 55 to 70 with acute or convalescent COVID-19. The CDR3 DNA reads as TGTGCCTGGAGGGAAGGTAACATACTAGGGAACCAGTACTTC. It specifies CAWREGNILGNQYF.